This is a list of T cell receptor beta chains from one sample in a study of blood T cell repertoires in COVID-19. Repertoires were generated with immunoSEQ multiplex PCR, while TCRdb's copy carries only in-frame clones and drops some. The profile shows roughly 270,000 clones, roughly 85% of them singletons. The sample taken for sequencing was peripheral blood. Receptors were obtained from a man in his forties or fifties with active or convalescent COVID-19. CDR3s include the opening cysteine and the closing phenylalanine or tryptophan. D genes are given only for firm matches. Only part of the rows carry a size: once, few, many, or a class if the clone is expanded.

J gene	V gene	clone size	D gene	CDR3 protein	CDR3 DNA
TRBJ2-2	TRBV19	-	TRBD1	CASTIGTGANTGELFF	TGTGCCAGTACCATCGGAACAGGGGCGAACACCGGGGAGCTGTTTTTT
TRBJ2-4	TRBV19	-	-	CASSPQGFGNIQYF	TGTGCCAGTAGTCCTCAGGGGTTCGGAAACATTCAGTACTTC
TRBJ1-1	TRBV25-1	-	-	CASSERVGTEAFF	TGTGCCAGCAGTGAGAGGGTGGGCACTGAAGCTTTCTTT
TRBJ2-1	TRBV12-5	few	TRBD2	CASAHPGTSGHNEQFF	TGTGCTAGTGCCCATCCCGGGACTAGCGGGCATAATGAGCAGTTCTTC
TRBJ1-2	TRBV28	few	-	CASTPPGAGYGYTF	TGTGCCAGCACCCCTCCAGGGGCTGGGTATGGCTACACCTTC
TRBJ2-2	TRBV6-4	-	-	CASSPTGFTGELFF	TGTGCCAGCAGTCCTACAGGGTTTACCGGGGAGCTGTTTTTT
TRBJ2-1	TRBV20-1	-	-	CSASVSGLTYNEQFF	TGCAGTGCTAGTGTTAGCGGACTGACCTACAATGAGCAGTTCTTC
TRBJ2-3	TRBV11-3	-	-	CASSVSGSTDTQYF	TGTGCCAGCAGCGTCTCCGGGAGCACAGATACGCAGTATTTT
TRBJ1-3	TRBV5-1	-	TRBD1	CASSRGQGDTIYF	TGCGCCAGCAGCCGTGGACAGGGGGACACCATATATTTT
TRBJ1-1	TRBV4-2	-	-	CASSQANTLTEAFF	TGTGCCAGCAGCCAAGCAAACACCTTGACTGAAGCTTTCTTT
TRBJ1-1	TRBV19	-	-	CASSPRSGRNTEAFF	TGTGCCAGTAGTCCAAGGTCCGGGAGGAACACTGAAGCTTTCTTT
TRBJ1-5	TRBV28	many	-	CASSLVVRHNQPQHF	TGTGCCAGCAGCCTAGTTGTCCGGCACAATCAGCCCCAGCATTTT